These 8 T cell receptor beta chains share one sample of origin, sequenced in a study of T cells after yellow fever vaccination. TCRdb re-called the 5' RACE reads through MiXCR, storing one row per CDR3 protein. In the table there are 100,000 to 150,000 distinct CDR3 sequences, 6% to 8% of which are singletons. The sequences come from CD4+ T cells sorted from PBMCs, collected around 10 days after the first yellow fever vaccination. Receptor source: a man in his late teens or twenties who received the YFV17D yellow fever vaccine.

The table lists this clonotype with many counts. The J gene is TRBJ1-6, the V gene TRBV3-1, with D hard to call. CDR1 and CDR2 from the germline V gene are LGHDT and YNNKEL (reference sequence). The CDR3 extends over 16 amino acids. The ends were cut back, 1 base at V and 0 bases at J, with 7 bases in the middle. Here the CDR3 DNA reads TGTGCCAGCAGCCAAGGGCAGAGCTCCTATAATTCACCCCTCCACTTT. The encoded protein is CASSQGQSSYNSPLHF.

The rearrangement links TRBV11-3 to TRBJ2-2; 8 nucleotides line up with TRBD1. V shed 5 bases and J 3 bases; nucleotides not matched to a gene: 11. The length of the CDR3 is 17 residues. Germline-derived CDR1 and CDR2 are SGHNT and YENEEA. DNA for the CDR3: TGTGCCAGCAGCCCGGGGTTGACAGGGGAGTACACCGGGGAGCTGTTTTTT. Translation gives CASSPGLTGEYTGELFF. Complete variable domain (other parts from reference TRBV11-3 and TRBJ2-2): EAGVVQSPRYKIIEKKQPVAFWCNPISGHNTLYWYLQNLGQGPELLIRYENEEAVDDSQLPKDRFSAERLKGVDSTLKIQPAELGDSAVYLCASSPGLTGEYTGELFFGEGSRLTVL.

The chain recombines TRBV6-5 with TRBJ1-2; TRBD1 matches 7 bases. The junction had 9 bases not matched to a gene; V was cut back by 6 bases and J by 2 bases. The CDR3 contains 15 residues. Germline loops: CDR1 MNHEY, CDR2 SVGAGI. The CDR3 coding sequence is TGTGCCAGCAGATATCAGGGGGTAGGGAACTATGGCTACACCTTC. Amino acid sequence: CASRYQGVGNYGYTF.

To note about this clonotype: It may be a read error: a sequence one base away is much more abundant. The V and J genes are TRBV7-2 and TRBJ2-5; D might be TRBD1 (6 bases). CDR3 size: 11 residues. The germline V gene has CDR1 SGHTA and CDR2 FQGNSA. CDR3 sequence: CASSNRESQYF. CDR3 DNA: TGTGCCAGCAGCAACAGGGAGAGCCAGTACTTC.

This clonotype was counted at least ten times. V gene TRBV11-2 combines with J gene TRBJ2-1; tentative D call: TRBD1 (5 bases). Trimming took off 5 bases at V and 2 bases at J, with 19 bases between the two ends. The CDR3 is 17 residues long. The germline gives CDR1 SGHAT, CDR2 FQNNGV. The CDR3 coding sequence is TGTGCCAGCAGCCTAGTGGGTGTTGGCAGGGCCTACAATGAGCAGTTCTTC. Its translation: CASSLVGVGRAYNEQFF.

At least ten counts were recorded for this clonotype. A junction end diverges from the germline sequence, so it may reflect a read error. This chain links TRBV7-7 with TRBJ2-5; the D is unclear. In germline, CDR1 is SSHAT, CDR2 FNYEAQ (reference sequence). The CDR3 sequence is 13 residues long. The CDR3 region has the DNA TGTGCTAGCAGCTTAGGAAGTTATGAGACCCAGTACTTC. Protein sequence: CASSLGSYETQYF.

This clonotype was found many times. This chain connects TRBV5-6 to TRBJ2-1; D unclear. V gave up 0 bases and J gave up 0 bases, with 10 bases separating them. The CDR3 totals 16 residues. CDR1 is SGHDT, CDR2 YYEEEE, per germline. For the CDR3, the DNA is TGTGCCAGCAGCTTGGCCCAGCACAGCTCCTACAATGAGCAGTTCTTC. Translation gives CASSLAQHSSYNEQFF. Full variable domain (outside the CDR3, taken from reference TRBV5-6 and TRBJ2-1): DAGVTQSPTHLIKTRGQQVTLRCSPKSGHDTVSWYQQALGQGPQFIFQYYEEEERQRGNFPDRFSGHQFPNYSSELNVNALLLGDSALYLCASSLAQHSSYNEQFFGPGTRLTVL.

This clonotype was recorded at least ten times. This chain links TRBV7-2 with TRBJ1-5; D unresolved. The V and J ends lost 1 base and 2 bases respectively, with 3 bases between them. Germline CDR1 and CDR2: SGHTA and FQGNSA. The CDR3 covers 13 residues. As DNA, the CDR3 is TGTGCCAGCAGCTTAGACGGCAATCAGCCCCAGCATTTT. This encodes CASSLDGNQPQHF.